The rows below give T cell receptor beta chains drawn from one sample of a study of T cell responses to AZD1222 COVID-19 vaccine. This table comes from immunoSEQ multiplex PCR, and its TCRdb copy is limited to in-frame clones, with some not included. The data show around 94,000 clones, 85% to 90% seen once. Source: peripheral blood, taken on day 0 of AZD1222 vaccination. The receptor set was obtained from an adult in good health. The CDR3 runs from the conserved cysteine through the conserved F or W. Fields, in order: J gene, D gene, clone size, V gene, CDR3 protein, CDR3 DNA. D genes are given only for firm matches. Rows may omit the clone size; those that give it use once, few, many or a size class.

J gene: TRBJ1-1; D gene: -; clone size: once; V gene: TRBV5-1; CDR3 protein: CASSTSMGLNTEAFF; CDR3 DNA: TGCGCCAGCAGCACATCAATGGGATTGAACACTGAAGCTTTCTTT
J gene: TRBJ1-4; D gene: -; clone size: -; V gene: TRBV13; CDR3 protein: CASSLRRSNEKLFF; CDR3 DNA: TGTGCCAGCAGCTTACGACGGTCTAATGAAAAACTGTTTTTT
J gene: TRBJ1-1; D gene: -; clone size: -; V gene: TRBV2; CDR3 protein: CASRTNTEAFF; CDR3 DNA: TGTGCCAGCAGGACGAACACTGAAGCTTTCTTT
J gene: TRBJ2-1; D gene: -; clone size: -; V gene: TRBV6-1; CDR3 protein: CASSEALQYNEQFF; CDR3 DNA: TGTGCCAGCAGTGAAGCCTTGCAGTACAATGAGCAGTTCTTC
J gene: TRBJ1-1; D gene: -; clone size: once; V gene: TRBV15; CDR3 protein: CATSRGAGDPNTEAFF; CDR3 DNA: TGTGCCACCAGCAGAGGGGCGGGGGACCCGAACACTGAAGCTTTCTTT
J gene: TRBJ1-2; D gene: -; clone size: -; V gene: TRBV9; CDR3 protein: CASSVDPLDYGYTF; CDR3 DNA: TGTGCCAGCAGCGTAGATCCTTTGGACTATGGCTACACCTTC
J gene: TRBJ2-3; D gene: -; clone size: -; V gene: TRBV30; CDR3 protein: CAWSSTDTQYF; CDR3 DNA: TGTGCCTGGAGTTCGACAGATACGCAGTATTTT
J gene: TRBJ2-7; D gene: -; clone size: few; V gene: TRBV15; CDR3 protein: CATGLDSSYEQYF; CDR3 DNA: TGTGCCACCGGGCTGGATAGCTCCTACGAGCAGTACTTC
J gene: TRBJ2-1; D gene: TRBD1; clone size: -; V gene: TRBV5-1; CDR3 protein: CASSLGQGEINEQFF; CDR3 DNA: TGCGCCAGCAGCTTGGGACAGGGCGAGATAAATGAGCAGTTCTTC
J gene: TRBJ1-5; D gene: -; clone size: -; V gene: TRBV6-1; CDR3 protein: CASSEALAGQPQHF; CDR3 DNA: TGTGCCAGCAGTGAAGCTTTAGCAGGGCAGCCCCAGCATTTT